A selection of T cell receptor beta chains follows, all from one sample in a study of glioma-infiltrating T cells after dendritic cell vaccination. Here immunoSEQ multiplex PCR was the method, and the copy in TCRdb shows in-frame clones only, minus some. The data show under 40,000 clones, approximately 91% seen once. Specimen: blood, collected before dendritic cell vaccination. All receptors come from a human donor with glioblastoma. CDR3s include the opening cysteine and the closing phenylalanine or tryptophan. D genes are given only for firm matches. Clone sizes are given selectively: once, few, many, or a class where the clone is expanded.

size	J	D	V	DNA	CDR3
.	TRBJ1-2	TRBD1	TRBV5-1	TGCGCCAGCAGCTTATCCCGGGACAGGGGGCCTGGCTACACCTTC	CASSLSRDRGPGYTF
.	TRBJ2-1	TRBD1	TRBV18	TGTGCCAGCTCACCAGGGACAGGGGGTCGTGAGCAGTTCTTC	CASSPGTGGREQFF
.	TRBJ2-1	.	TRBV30	TGTGCCTGGAGCTTGGGCGGGGAATACAATGAGCAGTTCTTC	CAWSLGGEYNEQFF
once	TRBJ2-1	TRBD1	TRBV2	TGTGCCAGTACAGGGGGCGAGGGGGACAATGAGCAGTTCTTC	CASTGGEGDNEQFF
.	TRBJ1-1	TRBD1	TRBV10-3	TGTGCCATCAGTGACCCCCCGGGACAGGTAGCTTTCTTT	CAISDPPGQVAFF
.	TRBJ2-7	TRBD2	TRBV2	TGTGCCAGCAGGGGACTAGCTCGCGAGCAGTACTTC	CASRGLAREQYF
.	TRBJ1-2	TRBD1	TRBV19	TGTGCCAGTAGTATAGAGGGACAGAGTAACACCCGCAACCATGGCTACACCTTC	CASSIEGQSNTRNHGYTF
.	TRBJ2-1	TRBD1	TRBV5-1	TGCGCCAGCAGATCGGGGACAGATTCCTACAATGAGCAGTTCTTC	CASRSGTDSYNEQFF
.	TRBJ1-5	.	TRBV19	TGTGCCACTTCGGGATTGGAGCCGGGACAGCCCCAGCATTTT	CATSGLEPGQPQHF
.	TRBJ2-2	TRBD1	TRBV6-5	TGTGCCAGCAGGAACCAGGGGGTCCTCACCGGGGAGCTGTTTTTT	CASRNQGVLTGELFF
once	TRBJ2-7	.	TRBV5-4	TGTGCCAGCATGGACAGCCTGGCCTTGAGCTCCTACGAGCAGTACTTC	CASMDSLALSSYEQYF
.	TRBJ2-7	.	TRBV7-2	TGTGCCAGCACCCTGACAGTTACCCCTTACGAGCAGTACTTC	CASTLTVTPYEQYF
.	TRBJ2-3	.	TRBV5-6	TGTGCCAGCAGCTTGCGACAGGACCACACAGATACGCAGTATTTT	CASSLRQDHTDTQYF
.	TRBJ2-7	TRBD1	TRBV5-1	TGCGCCAGCAGCTTGGAGGGACAGAGCTACGAGCAGTACTTC	CASSLEGQSYEQYF
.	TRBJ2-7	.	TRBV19	TGTGCCAGGAGAACTTGCGGCTACTACGAGCAGTACTTC	CARRTCGYYEQYF
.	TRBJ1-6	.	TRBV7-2	TGTGCCAGCAGCTTTCAGGGAAGGAATTCACCCCTCCACTTT	CASSFQGRNSPLHF
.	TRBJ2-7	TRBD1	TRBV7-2	TGTGCCAGCAGCATAAGGACAGGCACCTCCCACGAGCAGTACTTC	CASSIRTGTSHEQYF